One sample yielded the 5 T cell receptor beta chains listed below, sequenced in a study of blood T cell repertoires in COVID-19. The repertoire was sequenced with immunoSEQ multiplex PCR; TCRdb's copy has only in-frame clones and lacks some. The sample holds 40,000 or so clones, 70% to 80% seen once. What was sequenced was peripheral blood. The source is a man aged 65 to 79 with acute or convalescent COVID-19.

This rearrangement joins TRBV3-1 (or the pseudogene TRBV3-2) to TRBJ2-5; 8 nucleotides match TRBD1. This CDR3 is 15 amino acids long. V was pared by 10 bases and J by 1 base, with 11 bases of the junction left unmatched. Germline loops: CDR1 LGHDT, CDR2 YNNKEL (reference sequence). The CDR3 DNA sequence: TGTGCCATCTCCGAGACAGGGGACTTCCAAGAGACCCAGTACTTC. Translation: CAISETGDFQETQYF.

This CDR3 is CASSFWGQMNTEAFF. The CDR3 nucleotides are TGTGCCAGCAGTTTTTGGGGACAGATGAACACTGAAGCTTTCTTT. V gene TRBV27 combines with J gene TRBJ1-1, with TRBD1 matching over 7 bases. J gave up 0 bases and V 3 bases, and 4 bases lay outside the gene matches. Germline CDR1 and CDR2: MNHEY and SMNVEV (reference sequence). This CDR3 is built from 15 residues.

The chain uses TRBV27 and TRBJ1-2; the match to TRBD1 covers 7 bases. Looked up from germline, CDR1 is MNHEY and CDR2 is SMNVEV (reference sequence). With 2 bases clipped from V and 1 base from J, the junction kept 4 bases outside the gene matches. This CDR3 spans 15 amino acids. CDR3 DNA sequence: TGTGCCAGCAGTTTAATGACAGGGTTTAACTATGGCTACACCTTC. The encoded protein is CASSLMTGFNYGYTF.

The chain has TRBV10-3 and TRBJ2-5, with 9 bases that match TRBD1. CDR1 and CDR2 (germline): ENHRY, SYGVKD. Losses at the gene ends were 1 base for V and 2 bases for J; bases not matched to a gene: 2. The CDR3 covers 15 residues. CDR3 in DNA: TGTGCCATCAGTGAGTTCGGACAGGGGCAAGAGACCCAGTACTTC. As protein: CAISEFGQGQETQYF.

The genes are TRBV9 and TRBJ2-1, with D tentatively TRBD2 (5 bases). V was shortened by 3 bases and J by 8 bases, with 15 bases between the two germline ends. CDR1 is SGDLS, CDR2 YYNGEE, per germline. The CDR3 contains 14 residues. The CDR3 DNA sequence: TGTGCCAGCAGCGCGGAGGACGGGAATGATGAGCAGTTCTTC. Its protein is CASSAEDGNDEQFF.